The T cell receptor (beta chain) under discussion was sequenced for a study of sequential checkpoint blockade in melanoma. About the study: Each arm's sequence ended with maintenance nivolumab.

Treatment reported: randomized to nivolumab then ipilimumab (arm A) or the reverse (arm B). PBMC sorting kept live CD3+CD8+ cells without CD19 or CD56. Generated by immunoSEQ multiplex PCR, the TCRdb table keeps only in-frame clones and is missing some. Here the sample spans roughly 8,800 clones, about 63% being singletons. The CDR3 spans 14 residues. Germline loops: CDR1 LGHNA, CDR2 YSLEER. V was clipped by 1 base and J by 1 base, with 7 bases between them. This clone has more than one count but fewer than ten. The sample consisted of CD8+ T cells sorted from blood (inferred from file names), taken from a patient given nivolumab and ipilimumab in sequence. This TCR derives from a human donor with melanoma. This sequence joins TRBV4-3 and TRBJ1-1, with TRBD1 as a possible D gene (5 bases). For the CDR3, the DNA is TGCGCCAGCAGCCAAGTTACAGGGAACACTGAAGCTTTCTTT. It translates to CASSQVTGNTEAFF.